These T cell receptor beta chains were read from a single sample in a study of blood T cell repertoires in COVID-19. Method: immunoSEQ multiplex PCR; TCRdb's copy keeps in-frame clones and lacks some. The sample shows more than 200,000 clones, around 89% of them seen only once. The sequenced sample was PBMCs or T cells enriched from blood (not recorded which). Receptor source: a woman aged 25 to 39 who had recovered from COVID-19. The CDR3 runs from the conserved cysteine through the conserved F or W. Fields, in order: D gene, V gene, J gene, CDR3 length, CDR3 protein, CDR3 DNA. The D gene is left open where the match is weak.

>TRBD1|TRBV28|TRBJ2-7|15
CASRSGTGGSYEQYF
TGTGCCAGCAGATCGGGGACAGGGGGCAGCTACGAGCAGTACTTC
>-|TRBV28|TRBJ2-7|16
CASSSYQLPGTYEQYF
TGTGCCAGCAGCTCCTACCAACTTCCAGGTACCTACGAGCAGTACTTC
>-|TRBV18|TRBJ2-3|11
CASSPLWPQYF
TGTGCCAGCTCACCACTATGGCCGCAGTATTTT
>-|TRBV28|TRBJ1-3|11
CASTSGNTIYF
TGTGCCAGCACATCTGGAAACACCATATATTTT
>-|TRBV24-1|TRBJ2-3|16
CATSDWKMTGQDTQYF
TGTGCCACCAGTGATTGGAAAATGACAGGCCAAGATACGCAGTATTTT
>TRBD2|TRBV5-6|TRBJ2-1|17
CASSAPTGTSAYNEQFF
TGTGCCAGCAGCGCACCAACCGGGACTAGCGCATACAATGAGCAGTTCTTC
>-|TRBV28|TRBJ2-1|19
CASSLRAGSLLSSYNEQFF
TGTGCCAGCAGTTTGCGCGCGGGAAGCCTCCTCAGCTCCTACAATGAGCAGTTCTTC
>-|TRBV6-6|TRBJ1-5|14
CASSYSKGDQPQHF
TGTGCCAGCAGTTACTCGAAGGGGGATCAGCCCCAGCATTTT
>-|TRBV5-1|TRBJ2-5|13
CASSLRGGETQYF
TGCGCCAGCAGCTTGAGAGGCGGGGAGACCCAGTACTTC
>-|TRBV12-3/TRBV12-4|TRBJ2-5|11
CASSMAQTQYF
TGTGCCAGCAGTATGGCCCAGACCCAGTACTTC
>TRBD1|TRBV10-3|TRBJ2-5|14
CAISGTGARETQYF
TGTGCCATCTCCGGGACAGGGGCTAGGGAGACCCAGTACTTC